The present entry profiles one T cell receptor beta chain with its context. Its specificity is unknown. In TCRdb, the RACE reads were re-called with MiXCR into one record per CDR3 protein. The sample has under 200,000 distinct CDR3 sequences, approximately 30% seen once; the top ten hold 2% to 2.5%. This sample is drawn from a study of human T cells and chemical hapten exposure. In the study overall: Reading of the patch tests, which applied 0.01% DPC to the upper back, occurred at 6 days.

The time point was: patch test 3, about 24 weeks after DPC sensitization. Treatment denoted: therapeutic diphenylcyclopropenone sensitization with weekly scalp DPC. It was unfractionated whole blood from which total RNA was extracted. Study-wide findings and caveats: Alopecia was present in the donors, so their immune response may differ from healthy people's.

The TCR comes from a woman aged 18 to 35 with alopecia areata. Some clones in this sample may be carry-over from other donors' samples. The sample consisted of whole blood, taken in connection with sensitization to the hapten diphenylcyclopropenone (DPC).

The chain's CDR3 is CASSLYGPEYSYEQYF. The CDR3 DNA is TGTGCCAGCAGCTTATATGGTCCCGAATACTCCTACGAGCAGTACTTC. This chain links TRBV11-2 with TRBJ2-7; no clear D gene. CDR1 and CDR2 (germline): SGHAT, FQNNGV. V gave up 2 bases and J gave up 0 bases, with 14 bases separating them. The CDR3 is 16 amino acids. The full variable domain, completed using reference TRBV11-2 and TRBJ2-7, is EAGVAQSPRYKIIEKRQSVAFWCNPISGHATLYWYQQILGQGPKLLIQFQNNGVVDDSQLPKDRFSAERLKGVDSTLKIQPAKLEDSAVYLCASSLYGPEYSYEQYFGPGTRLTVT.